Presented here are 27 T cell receptor beta chains from one specimen sequenced in a study of T-cell reconstitution after alpha-beta-depleted transplantation in children. For TCRbeta, the library was prepared with unique molecular identifiers. Via MiXCR, TCRdb re-called the PCR reads, giving one row per CDR3 protein. The profile shows about 190,000 distinct CDR3 sequences, roughly 7.5% of them singletons. The specimen comprised PBMCs from the stem cell graft donor, sampled from the stem cell graft. Receptors originate from a human donor who donated a stem cell graft to a child with Wiskott-Aldrich syndrome.

In this sample, this clonotype turned up a few times. The chain employs TRBV28 and TRBJ1-2, with 7 bases lining up with TRBD1. The germline CDR1 and CDR2 sequences are MDHEN and SYDVKM. The CDR3 totals 18 residues. With V trimmed by 6 bases and J by 5 bases, 21 bases remained unmatched. The CDR3: CASSFFTGGGEGSYGYTF. Here the CDR3 DNA reads TGTGCCAGCAGCTTCTTCACGGGAGGGGGCGAGGGTAGTTATGGCTACACCTTC.

This clonotype came up a few times. V and J are TRBV2 and TRBJ2-7; 14 nucleotides agree with TRBD2. The V and J ends lost 11 bases and 8 bases, in that order; junction bases with no gene match: 23. The germline gives CDR1 SNHLY, CDR2 FYNNEI. The CDR3 has 18 amino acids. CDR3 residues: CACCPPPRLAGGPNKQYF. CDR3 DNA sequence: TGTGCCTGCTGCCCGCCTCCCCGACTAGCGGGAGGGCCGAATAAGCAGTACTTC. The variable domain in full, with the rest retrieved from reference TRBV2 and TRBJ2-7, is EPEVTQTPSHQVTQMGQEVILRCVPISNHLYFYWYRQILGQKVEFLVSFYNNEISEKSEIFDDQFSVERPDGSNFTLKIRSTKLEDSAMYFCACCPPPRLAGGPNKQYFGPGTRLTVT.

This clonotype was seen at least ten times. V usage is TRBV20-1 and J usage is TRBJ1-2, with 9 bases matching TRBD1. Germline V lookup: CDR1 DFQATT, CDR2 SNEGSKA (reference sequence). V lost 2 bases, J lost 6 bases, and 7 bases stayed unmatched. CDR3 length: 14 amino acids. The CDR3 nucleotides are TGCAGTGCTAGAACAACAGGGGGCGCGAATGGCTACACCTTC. It codes for CSARTTGGANGYTF.

About this clonotype: This may arise from a read error, as a much more abundant clone is one base away. The chain couples TRBV5-1 to TRBJ2-5; TRBD2 might be the D (6 bases). The CDR3 spans 13 residues. Germline V gene lookup returns CDR1 SGHRS and CDR2 YFSETQ. V lost 5 bases and J lost 3, with 11 bases in between. The CDR3 here is CASRGGLEETQYF. The CDR3 coding sequence is TGCGCCAGCAGAGGAGGGTTGGAAGAGACCCAGTACTTC.

This clonotype has a count of ten or more. The chain employs TRBV6-4 and TRBJ1-3, with TRBD1 matching 10 bases. This CDR3 is built from 19 residues. V shed 2 bases and J 1 base; nucleotides not matched to a gene: 11. Germline loops: CDR1 MRHNA, CDR2 SNTAGT. The CDR3 DNA reads as TGTGCCAGCAGTGACCTCCGAAAACGGACAGGGGGTTCTGGAAACACCATATATTTT. Its protein product is CASSDLRKRTGGSGNTIYF.

This clonotype appeared many times. The V gene is TRBV12-3 or TRBV12-4, the J gene TRBJ2-1; TRBD1 matches at 9 bases. Trimming removed 5 bases from V and 6 bases from J; junction bases left unmatched: 11. The CDR3 is 16 residues long. The CDR3 loop reads CASSTTGTGRINEQFF. The DNA for the CDR3 is TGTGCCAGCAGTACAACCGGGACAGGGAGGATCAATGAGCAGTTCTTC.

A few counts support this clonotype. This chain links TRBV12-3 or TRBV12-4 with TRBJ2-3, with 11 bases that match TRBD2. This CDR3 is built from 14 residues. With V trimmed by 7 bases and J by 7 bases, 7 bases remained unmatched. The CDR3 loop reads CASNVAGGPNTQYF. CDR3 in DNA: TGTGCCAGCAATGTAGCGGGAGGGCCGAATACGCAGTATTTT.

This clonotype has ten or more counts. CDR3 protein: CSVETRIDEQFF. The CDR3 region has the DNA TGCAGCGTTGAGACCCGCATCGATGAGCAGTTCTTC. The V call is TRBV29-1, the J call TRBJ2-1; D remains ambiguous. Germline lookup yields CDR1 SQVTM and CDR2 ANQGSEA. The ends were cut back, 3 bases at V and 8 bases at J, with 11 bases in the middle. The CDR3 length is 12 residues.

At least ten counts were recorded for this clonotype. The chain combines TRBV12-3 or TRBV12-4 with TRBJ1-2; D remains ambiguous. The CDR3 extends over 16 amino acids. The V end was cut by 4 bases, the J end by 0 bases, with 15 bases between. As DNA, the CDR3 is TGTGCCAGCAGTTCCCGGCGGGGTTCCACTAACTATGGCTACACCTTC. It encodes CASSSRRGSTNYGYTF.

This clonotype has a handful of counts. This chain uses TRBV25-1 with TRBJ2-5; 8 bases line up with TRBD1. The CDR3 spans 20 residues. Losses at the gene ends were 9 bases for V and 2 bases for J; bases not matched to a gene: 26. Germline V gene sequence: CDR1 MGHDK, CDR2 SYGVNS. CDR3 amino acids: CARIKVRQGASRRAQETQYF. The DNA for the CDR3 is TGTGCCAGAATCAAGGTCCGGCAGGGGGCTTCAAGACGGGCACAAGAGACCCAGTACTTC.

This clonotype was observed many times. V gene TRBV5-1 combines with J gene TRBJ1-4, with a tentative D call TRBD1 (5 bases). The CDR3 contains 14 residues. V lost 3 bases and J 7 bases, leaving 13 bases between the germline ends. From germline, CDR1 is SGHRS and CDR2 YFSETQ. This CDR3 reads CASSSRGGGEKLFF. The CDR3 region has the DNA TGCGCCAGCAGCTCAAGGGGAGGCGGTGAAAAACTGTTTTTT.

This clonotype was seen many times. The rearrangement uses TRBV4-2 and TRBJ2-1; perhaps TRBD2 as D (6 bases). From germline, CDR1 is LGHNA and CDR2 YNFKEQ. The CDR3 runs 15 residues. With 0 bases removed from V and 7 bases from J, the gap between germline ends came to 13 bases. The CDR3 DNA is TGTGCCAGCAGCCAAGATTTATCCGGGGGAAATGAGCAGTTCTTC. Protein product: CASSQDLSGGNEQFF.

This clonotype was counted many times. As DNA, the CDR3 is TGCAGTGGGACACACCGGAATGAAAAACTGTTTTTT. Translation: CSGTHRNEKLFF. The chain uses TRBV20-1 and TRBJ1-4, with D possibly being TRBD1 (5 bases). This CDR3 is 12 amino acids long. Trimming stripped 7 bases from V and 5 bases from J, with 11 bases between. Germline assignment: CDR1 DFQATT and CDR2 SNEGSKA (reference sequence).

V gene TRBV5-1 combines with J gene TRBJ1-6; no definite D call. V lost 3 bases, J lost 7 bases, and 17 bases lay in between. The germline gives CDR1 SGHRS, CDR2 YFSETQ. This CDR3 has 16 residues. The CDR3 sequence: CASSSGGSALNSPLHF. CDR3 in DNA: TGCGCCAGCAGCTCTGGAGGGTCAGCATTAAATTCACCCCTCCACTTT.

This rearrangement joins TRBV11-2 to TRBJ2-2; 8 bases align to TRBD1. Germline V gene lookup returns CDR1 SGHAT and CDR2 FQNNGV. The junction had 13 bases not matched to a gene; V was cut back by 1 base and J by 6 bases. The length of the CDR3 is 18 residues. For the CDR3, the DNA is TGTGCCAGCAGCTTAGTTCGGGGGTCAGGGGGCGCTTCCGGGGAGCTGTTTTTT. It codes for CASSLVRGSGGASGELFF.

This clonotype was observed many times. The rearrangement uses TRBV10-3 and TRBJ1-1; no reliable D call. Germline V gene data show CDR1 as ENHRY and CDR2 as SYGVKD. This CDR3 contains 12 residues. V was cut by 1 base and J by 6 bases, with 6 bases left in between. The CDR3 protein is CAISELSSEAFF. Written as DNA, the CDR3 is TGTGCCATCAGTGAGTTATCGTCTGAAGCTTTCTTT.

This clonotype was seen at least ten times. The CDR3 is CASAPGDSPLHF. The CDR3 DNA sequence: TGTGCCAGCGCTCCGGGGGATTCACCCCTCCACTTT. The rearrangement joins TRBV6-2 or TRBV6-3 to TRBJ1-6, with D possibly being TRBD1 (5 bases). The CDR3 is made up of 12 amino acids. Germline V gives CDR1 MNHEY, CDR2 SVGEGT. Trimming removed 8 bases at V and 8 bases at J, with 10 bases between.

In its sample, this clonotype was seen many times. The CDR3 here is CASSFRGLARSYNEQFF. CDR3 sequence (DNA): TGTGCCAGCAGTTTTCGGGGACTAGCGCGCTCCTACAATGAGCAGTTCTTC. The chain carries TRBV28 and TRBJ2-1; 10 nucleotides agree with TRBD2. V dropped 3 bases and J dropped 0; count of bases not matched to a gene: 5. From germline, CDR1 is MDHEN and CDR2 SYDVKM. The CDR3 runs to 17 residues.

This clonotype showed up many times. This sequence joins TRBV20-1 and TRBJ1-2; D is uncertain. The germline V gene encodes CDR1 DFQATT and CDR2 SNEGSKA (reference sequence). The germline V and J ends were trimmed by 1 base and 7 bases, with 10 bases remaining between them. This CDR3 has 12 amino acids. The CDR3 spells CSARAFGVGYTF. The CDR3 nucleotides read TGCAGTGCTAGAGCTTTTGGTGTTGGCTACACCTTC.

This clonotype was recorded many times. CDR3: CASSTLAGGVHEQYF. The CDR3 DNA reads as TGTGCCAGCAGTACCCTAGCGGGAGGAGTCCACGAGCAGTACTTC. The chain recombines TRBV6-5 with TRBJ2-7, with 11 positions matching TRBD2. From germline, CDR1 is MNHEY and CDR2 SVGAGI. The V gene end was trimmed by 5 bases and the J gene end by 5 bases; junction bases not matched to a gene: 8. The CDR3 has 15 amino acids.

This clonotype occurred a few times. The chain combines TRBV20-1 with TRBJ2-1; 13 bases agree with TRBD2. The germline CDR1 and CDR2 sequences are DFQATT and SNEGSKA (reference sequence). V lost 6 bases and J lost 5; bases outside the gene matches: 13. This CDR3 is built from 17 residues. The CDR3 sequence: CSAPGTSGTVFNNEQFF. As DNA, the CDR3 is TGCAGTGCCCCTGGGACTAGCGGGACGGTTTTCAACAATGAGCAGTTCTTC.

The chain recombines TRBV6-1 with TRBJ1-2; maybe TRBD1 (5 bases). V was clipped by 9 bases and J by 2 bases, with 19 bases between them. The germline V gene has CDR1 MNHNS and CDR2 SASEGT. The CDR3 has 15 amino acids. The DNA of the CDR3 is TGTGCCAGTCTACCGGGACCCCTGGGGAACTATGGCTACACCTTC. Protein product: CASLPGPLGNYGYTF.

Written as DNA, the CDR3 is TGTGCCAGCAGTCATCACAGGGGGCTCTCGTCCTACGAGCAGTACTTC. It codes for CASSHHRGLSSYEQYF. The V call is TRBV7-9, the J call TRBJ2-7; 9 bases line up with TRBD1. The trim removed 6 bases at V and 1 base at J, leaving 10 bases unmatched. Germline V gives CDR1 SEHNR, CDR2 FQNEAQ (reference sequence). The CDR3 runs 16 residues.

This clonotype was seen ten or more times. The chain joins TRBV29-1 to TRBJ2-1; TRBD1 is a possible D gene (5 bases). This CDR3 has 14 residues. Per the germline V gene, CDR1 is SQVTM and CDR2 is ANQGSEA. With 4 bases removed from V and 2 bases from J, the gap between germline ends came to 12 bases. CDR3 DNA sequence: TGCAGCGTTGTGAAGGGGATCGCCTACAATGAGCAGTTCTTC. It is translated as CSVVKGIAYNEQFF.

This clonotype was seen ten or more times. The chain combines TRBV20-1 with TRBJ2-3, with a possible D match to TRBD2 (7 bases). CDR1 and CDR2 (germline): DFQATT, SNEGSKA (reference sequence). This CDR3 region has 14 residues. V shed 3 bases and J shed 8 bases, with 18 bases lying between them. CDR3 residues: CSASRGEGPGTQYF. CDR3 DNA sequence: TGCAGTGCTAGTAGGGGGGAGGGCCCTGGTACGCAGTATTTT.

In this sample, this clonotype turned up many times. The chain is built from TRBV12-3 or TRBV12-4 and TRBJ2-1, with D perhaps being TRBD1 or TRBD2 (7 bases each). Trimming removed 2 bases from V and 9 bases from J, with 20 bases in between. The CDR3 totals 16 residues. Here the CDR3 reads CASSLSTSSGGREQFF. The CDR3 nucleotides are TGTGCCAGCAGTTTATCGACTAGCTCAGGGGGGCGTGAGCAGTTCTTC.

This clonotype was seen ten or more times. The V gene is TRBV4-1, the J gene TRBJ2-1, with D uncertain. V was pared by 2 bases and J by 4 bases, with 6 bases between. The V gene's germline CDR1 is MGHRA and CDR2 YSYEKL. This CDR3 contains 13 residues. The CDR3 sequence is CASSQLGYNEQFF. The CDR3 DNA is TGCGCCAGCAGCCAATTAGGTTACAATGAGCAGTTCTTC.